This T cell receptor beta chain is from a study of immune evolution from preneoplasia to lung adenocarcinoma (dated by TCRdb to about 2021). General notes on the study: HLA loss of heterozygosity was observed in approximately 7%, 15% and 30% of AIS, MIA and ADC lesions, respectively, and was not observed in any AAH lesions. The study profiled immune contexture across lung adenocarcinoma precursors and invasive adenocarcinoma using immune gene expression, TCR sequencing and multiplex immunofluorescence. The immune data were integrated with whole exome sequencing and methylation data from the same cohort of nodules. POLYSOLVER was used to infer Class I HLA alleles from exome data, and LOHHLA was used to detect allele-specific HLA loss. The study reported that fewer than 130 samples were used for TCR sequencing. A total of approximately 50 patients with pulmonary nodules who underwent surgical resection were included in the overall cohort. TCR sequencing data came from over 40 patients. Resected precursor lesions (AAH, AIS, MIA) and invasive adenocarcinomas were each compared against paired morphologically normal lung tissue. Sample size was determined by specimen availability and not by a prior power calculation.

The investigation overall reported the following: The findings rested on association rather than direct causation, and larger cohorts with long-term follow-up and longitudinal biopsies were considered necessary. Compared with EGFR-mutant or double wild-type lesions, KRAS-mutant nodules had the highest T cell clonality. The highest top T cell clone frequencies were observed in normal lung, and a progressive decrease in top T cell clone frequencies appeared to occur from AAH through AIS, MIA and invasive adenocarcinoma. Because every patient came from Japan and China, how well the results apply to Western populations was uncertain. The highest clonality was observed in normal lung, whereas higher T cell density and diversity but lower clonality appeared to be present in later-stage lesions.

A note on this clone: Its cognate antigen has yet to be identified. Base qualities are not recorded, but no much larger clone differs from it by a single base.

For CDR1 and CDR2, the germline V gene lists SGHTA and FQGNSA. Trimming removed 5 bases from V and 5 bases from J; the gene matches leave 11 bases unexplained. CDR3 length: 15 amino acids, cysteine to phenylalanine. The kept DNA is CDR3 alone, 45 bases in frame from the first base. TCR beta CDR3 regions were sequenced from DNA using the immunoSEQ hsTCRbeta Kit. On the authors' methods: The ImmunoSEQ Analyzer was used to analyse the TCR sequencing data. T cell clonality was defined as 1 minus Pielou's evenness computed on productive rearrangements. T cell diversity was measured with the inverse Simpson index on productive templates. T cell density was TCR beta template counts normalized to usable DNA, estimated by amplifying and sequencing housekeeping genes. Two-sided Kruskal-Wallis tests were used to compare TCR metrics across histologic stages. Here the immuneACCESS table is served through TCRdb, limited to in-frame sequences with V and J called. Missing clones are a known gap in these copies; in checked studies unresolved V genes cover under half, and the rest lacks a known reason. Clone size and V and J calls were adopted from that table, with D and trimming inferred from the DNA. Recorded for this sample are fewer than 50,000 clones; 70% to 80% of them occurred a single time. Approximately 4.8% of the sample comes from the top ten.

Patients underwent resection in Japan or China between the mid-2010s and the late 2010s. Two lung cancer pathologists independently confirmed the histologic diagnosis of each case on H&E slides. To enrich premalignant or tumor cells for nucleic acid extraction, macro-dissection was performed after pathologic assessment. FFPE tissue was used for DNA isolation with the AllPrep DNA/RNA FFPE Kit. The sequence derives from a person in their sixties with lung adenocarcinoma. Sequenced: FFPE invasive lung adenocarcinoma tissue. The cell subset or site label on this specimen signifies: frankly invasive lung adenocarcinoma (ADC). Recombination connected TRBV7-2 to TRBJ2-5; 7 central nucleotides agree with TRBD2. Read as DNA, the sequence is TGTGCCAGCAGCCGGAAAGCGGGATCAGGGGAGACCCAGTACTTC. Its protein product is CASSRKAGSGETQYF.